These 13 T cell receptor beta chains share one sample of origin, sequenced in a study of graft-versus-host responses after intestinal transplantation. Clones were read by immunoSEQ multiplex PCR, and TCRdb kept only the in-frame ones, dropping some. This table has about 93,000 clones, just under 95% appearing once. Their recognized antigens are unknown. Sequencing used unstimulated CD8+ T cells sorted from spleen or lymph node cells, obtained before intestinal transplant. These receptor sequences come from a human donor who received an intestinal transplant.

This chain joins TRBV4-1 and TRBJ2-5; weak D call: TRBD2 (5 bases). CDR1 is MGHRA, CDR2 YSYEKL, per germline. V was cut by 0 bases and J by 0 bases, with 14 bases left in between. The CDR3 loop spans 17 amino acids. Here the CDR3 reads CASSQDGLTTYQETQYF. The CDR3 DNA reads TGCGCCAGCAGCCAAGACGGCCTGACTACCTACCAAGAGACCCAGTACTTC.

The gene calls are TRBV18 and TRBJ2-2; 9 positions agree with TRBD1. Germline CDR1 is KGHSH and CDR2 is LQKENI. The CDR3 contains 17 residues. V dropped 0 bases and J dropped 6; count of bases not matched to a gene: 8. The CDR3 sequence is CASSPPDWTGVAGELFF. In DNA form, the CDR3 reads TGTGCCAGCTCACCACCGGATTGGACAGGGGTGGCCGGGGAGCTGTTTTTT.

This CDR3 is CASSHPGVKETQYF. The CDR3 nucleotides are TGTGCCAGCAGCCACCCGGGGGTGAAGGAGACCCAGTACTTC. This chain uses TRBV14 with TRBJ2-5, with TRBD2 as a possible D gene (6 bases). The germline V gene has CDR1 SGHDN and CDR2 FVKESK. The CDR3 is 14 amino acids. Trimming stripped 3 bases from V and 5 bases from J, with 13 bases between.

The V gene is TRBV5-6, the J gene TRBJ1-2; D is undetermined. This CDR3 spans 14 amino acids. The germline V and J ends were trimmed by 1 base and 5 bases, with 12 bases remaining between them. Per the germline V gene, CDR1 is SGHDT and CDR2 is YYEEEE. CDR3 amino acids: CASSLMVGVYGYTF. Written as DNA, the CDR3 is TGTGCCAGCAGCTTGATGGTGGGAGTGTATGGCTACACCTTC.

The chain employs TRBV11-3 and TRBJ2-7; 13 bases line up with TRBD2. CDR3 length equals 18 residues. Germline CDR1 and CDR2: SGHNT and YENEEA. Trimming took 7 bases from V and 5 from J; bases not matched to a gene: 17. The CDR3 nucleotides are TGTGCCAGCACCCCTGGGACCGACGGACTAGCGGGGGACAACGAGCAGTACTTC. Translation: CASTPGTDGLAGDNEQYF.

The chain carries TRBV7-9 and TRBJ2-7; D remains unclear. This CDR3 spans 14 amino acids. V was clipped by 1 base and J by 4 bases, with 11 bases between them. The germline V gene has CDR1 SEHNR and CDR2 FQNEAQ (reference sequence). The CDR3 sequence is CASSLGSTRYEQYF. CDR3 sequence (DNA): TGTGCCAGCAGCTTAGGGAGCACGCGTTACGAGCAGTACTTC.

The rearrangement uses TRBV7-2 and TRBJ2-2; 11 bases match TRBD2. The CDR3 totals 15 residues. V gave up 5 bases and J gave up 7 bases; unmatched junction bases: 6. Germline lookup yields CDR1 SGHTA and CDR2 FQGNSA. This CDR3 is CASSGTSGGGGELFF. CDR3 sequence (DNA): TGTGCCAGCAGCGGAACTAGCGGGGGTGGCGGGGAGCTGTTTTTT.

CDR3 nucleotides: TGTGCCAGCAGCCCAAGTTCAGGGAACAATGAGCAGTTCTTC. This sequence encodes CASSPSSGNNEQFF. V gene TRBV27 combines with J gene TRBJ2-1, with a weak D call TRBD1 (5 bases). Germline V gene lookup returns CDR1 MNHEY and CDR2 SMNVEV (reference sequence). V lost 6 bases and J lost 5, with 14 bases in between. This CDR3 has 14 amino acids.

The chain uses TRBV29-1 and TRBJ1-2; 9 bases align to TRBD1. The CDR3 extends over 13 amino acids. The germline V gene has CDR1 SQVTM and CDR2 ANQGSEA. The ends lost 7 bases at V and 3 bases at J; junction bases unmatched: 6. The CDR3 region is CSDGTGLDYGYTF. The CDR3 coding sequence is TGCAGCGATGGGACAGGGTTGGACTATGGCTACACCTTC.

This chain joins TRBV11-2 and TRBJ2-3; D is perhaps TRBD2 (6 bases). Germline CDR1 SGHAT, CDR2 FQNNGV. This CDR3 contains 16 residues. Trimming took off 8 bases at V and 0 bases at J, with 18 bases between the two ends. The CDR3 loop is CASRKSGLRSTDTQYF. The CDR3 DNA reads TGTGCCAGCCGGAAGAGCGGGTTGAGGAGCACAGATACGCAGTATTTT.

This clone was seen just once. In DNA, the CDR3 is TGTGCCAGTAGAAGAGCCCCGGGGGGCACCATATATTTT. It yields the protein CASRRAPGGTIYF. V is TRBV19 and J is TRBJ1-3, with D possibly being TRBD1 (5 bases). The CDR3 runs 13 residues. Germline lookup yields CDR1 LNHDA and CDR2 SQIVND (reference sequence). V lost 6 bases to trimming and J lost 9 bases, with 15 bases between them.

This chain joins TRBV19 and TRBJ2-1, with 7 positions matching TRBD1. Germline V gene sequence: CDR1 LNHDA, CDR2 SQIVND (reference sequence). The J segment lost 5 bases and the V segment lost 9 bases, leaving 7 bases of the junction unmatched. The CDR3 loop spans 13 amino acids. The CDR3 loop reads CASRPGTDNEQFF. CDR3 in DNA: TGTGCCAGCCGTCCCGGGACAGACAATGAGCAGTTCTTC.

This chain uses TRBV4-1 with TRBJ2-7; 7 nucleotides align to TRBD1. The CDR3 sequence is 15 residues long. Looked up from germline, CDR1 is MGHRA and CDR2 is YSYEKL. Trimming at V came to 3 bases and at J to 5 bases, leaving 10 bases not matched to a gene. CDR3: CASSQDRRQVNEQYF. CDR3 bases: TGCGCCAGCAGCCAGGACAGGCGGCAGGTCAACGAGCAGTACTTC.